The sequence of this T cell receptor beta chain was determined in a study of T-cell memory formation after mild COVID-19. The CDR3 is made up of 12 amino acids. V gave up 5 bases and J gave up 4 bases, with 8 bases separating them. TCRdb reprocessed the 5' RACE reads with MiXCR, giving one entry per CDR3 protein. The sample includes around 420,000 distinct CDR3 sequences, around 24% of them seen just once. This receptor was obtained from an adult woman who had mild COVID-19 (a few samples of this study predate the infection). Cell type and time point are not known. The genes are TRBV12-3 or TRBV12-4 and TRBJ1-1, with a tentative D call TRBD1 (5 bases). The sequenced sample was PBMCs or a T cell subset sorted from them (not recorded which). This CDR3 reads CASSPGPTEAFF. The CDR3 DNA sequence: TGTGCCAGCAGTCCGGGGCCCACTGAAGCTTTCTTT.